This entry lists 8 T cell receptor beta chains sequenced from one sample in a study of CXCR3-negative and CXCR3-positive naive CD8 T cells. Findings and caveats of the study: Hydrophobicity was higher for TRB CDR3s found in CXCR3-positive naive cells than in CXCR3-negative naive cells.

Libraries were UMI-labeled 5' RACE TRB cDNA. No DNA is given; TCRdb re-called the 5' RACE reads and lists each CDR3 protein once. The sample yields 4,500 to 6,000 distinct CDR3 sequences, of which the top ten take up roughly 1.6%. No cognate antigen is known for these TCRs. Sequencing was performed on naive CXCR3+ CD8+ T cells from blood. Subset given: CD45RO-CCR7+CD27+CD95- naive CD8+ T cells expressing CXCR3 (TNR3+). The receptor set was obtained from a human donor in good health. Some clones in this sample may be carry-over from other donors' samples.

This chain links TRBV19 with TRBJ1-2; lacking DNA, the TRBD1 call made by TCRdb goes unchecked. CDR1 and CDR2 (germline): LNHDA, SQIVND (reference sequence). This CDR3 is 16 amino acids long. The CDR3 loop reads CASDWTGGPDGYGYTF.

The chain joins TRBV2 to TRBJ2-1; the D call from TCRdb, TRBD1, cannot be confirmed without DNA. The CDR3 totals 16 residues. CDR1 SNHLY and CDR2 FYNNEI come from the germline V gene. CDR3 loop: CASSGNPGQGTNEQFF.

V and J are TRBV29-1 and TRBJ1-1; TCRdb's D gene call, TRBD1, goes unchecked for lack of DNA. The CDR3 consists of 15 residues. Germline V CDR1 and CDR2: SQVTM, ANQGSEA. The CDR3 here is CSASTGQGVNTEAFF. Variable domain in full (rest from reference TRBV29-1 and TRBJ1-1): SAVISQKPSRDICQRGTSLTIQCQVDSQVTMMFWYRQQPGQSLTLIATANQGSEATYESGFVIDKFPISRPNLTFSTLTVSNMSPEDSSIYLCSASTGQGVNTEAFFGQGTRLTVV.

This clonotype is medium-sized by frequency. The chain combines TRBV5-6 with TRBJ2-7; lacking DNA, the TRBD1 call made by TCRdb goes unchecked. Germline CDR1 SGHDT, CDR2 YYEEEE. The CDR3 consists of 15 residues. The CDR3 is CASSLEQGYSYEQYF.

This clonotype is deemed medium-sized by its frequency. The genes are TRBV4-3 and TRBJ2-3; without DNA, the TCRdb call of TRBD2 cannot be checked. Germline V CDR1 and CDR2: LGHNA, YSLEER. The CDR3 totals 15 residues. The CDR3 sequence is CASSQGGLPTDTQYF.

The chain recombines TRBV29-1 with TRBJ2-7. Per germline, CDR1 SQVTM and CDR2 ANQGSEA. CDR3 length: 11 amino acids. CDR3 residues: CSVVIVEKQYF.

V and J are TRBV7-9 and TRBJ2-7; as DNA is missing, the TRBD1 call by TCRdb cannot be tested. The CDR3 length is 13 residues. Germline CDR1 SEHNR, CDR2 FQNEAQ (reference sequence). CDR3 residues: CASSLELGAEQYF.

The J gene is TRBJ2-4, the V gene TRBV5-6; as DNA is missing, the TRBD1 call by TCRdb cannot be tested. The CDR3 is made up of 15 amino acids. CDR1 is SGHDT, CDR2 YYEEEE, per germline. Here the CDR3 reads CASSFPTGGINIQYF.